The next 29 T cell receptor beta chains were all read from a single sample in a study of neurological immune-mediated disorders. One entry per CDR3 protein results from TCRdb running MiXCR on the 5' RACE reads. This sample has 84,000 or so distinct CDR3 sequences, with 10% found just once. The sequenced sample was PBMCs. These receptors originate from a man aged 40-50 years in good health.

Only a few counts were recorded for this clonotype. This sequence joins TRBV9 and TRBJ1-5; 10 bases agree with TRBD1. Germline CDR1 reads SGDLS; CDR2 reads YYNGEE. This CDR3 contains 15 residues. Trimming cost V 3 bases and J 5 bases; bases outside gene matches: 5. CDR3 amino acids: CASSEGQGDYQPQHF. CDR3 sequence (DNA): TGTGCCAGCAGCGAAGGACAGGGGGATTATCAGCCCCAGCATTTT.

This clonotype occurred a few times. A much larger clonotype is one base distant, so this may be a read error. This chain connects TRBV20-1 to TRBJ2-7; D remains unclear. Germline V CDR1 and CDR2: DFQATT, SNEGSKA (reference sequence). V lost 5 bases, J lost 6 bases, and 17 bases lay in between. The CDR3 contains 13 residues. Here the CDR3 reads CSAGQTIGSEQYF. In DNA form, the CDR3 reads TGCAGTGCTGGGCAGACCATAGGCTCCGAGCAGTACTTC.

This clonotype was counted only a few times. The chain is built from TRBV19 and TRBJ1-5; 7 positions match TRBD1. The CDR3 covers 15 residues. Germline values: CDR1 LNHDA, CDR2 SQIVND (reference sequence). V was clipped by 7 bases and J by 0 bases; unmatched bases: 6. The CDR3 sequence: CASTAGGYSNQPQHF. CDR3 sequence (DNA): TGTGCCAGTACCGCAGGGGGGTATAGCAATCAGCCCCAGCATTTT.

This clonotype was picked up many times. The rearrangement links TRBV5-5 to TRBJ2-1; maybe TRBD2 (5 bases). Germline CDR1 is SGHKS and CDR2 is YYEKEE (reference sequence). V was cut by 4 bases and J by 6 bases, with 17 bases left in between. This CDR3 spans 15 amino acids. The CDR3 loop is CASSQQLAAANEQFF. CDR3 nucleotides: TGTGCCAGCAGCCAACAACTCGCAGCGGCCAATGAGCAGTTCTTC.

This clonotype was counted ten times or more. The CDR3 loop reads CASSLASGQGLHF. The CDR3 DNA reads as TGCGCCAGCAGCTTGGCCTCCGGACAGGGTCTCCACTTT. J is TRBJ1-6 and V is TRBV5-1; TRBD1 agrees at 8 bases. V shed 0 bases and J 16 bases; nucleotides not matched to a gene: 6. CDR3 length: 13 residues. Germline V gene sequence: CDR1 SGHRS, CDR2 YFSETQ.

This clonotype was detected many times. The chain has TRBV24-1 and TRBJ2-2, with 8 bases lining up with TRBD2. Losses at the gene ends were 3 bases for V and 1 base for J; bases not matched to a gene: 9. From germline, CDR1 is KGHDR and CDR2 SFDVKD. The CDR3 sequence is 18 residues long. CDR3 amino acids: CATSDPPSGRLNTGELFF. CDR3 DNA: TGTGCCACCAGTGATCCTCCGAGCGGGAGACTGAACACCGGGGAGCTGTTTTTT.

This clonotype was seen many times. The gene calls are TRBV4-2 and TRBJ2-5; possibly TRBD2 for D (6 bases). The CDR3 contains 16 residues. Germline V CDR1 and CDR2: LGHNA, YNFKEQ. V was trimmed by 1 base and J by 4 bases, leaving 16 bases between them. CDR3 protein: CASSQVAGFEPETQYF. DNA for the CDR3: TGTGCCAGCAGCCAAGTGGCGGGATTTGAACCAGAGACCCAGTACTTC.

This clonotype was counted many times. The chain joins TRBV29-1 to TRBJ2-5; either TRBD1 or TRBD2 may supply D (6 bases each). The CDR3 length is 13 residues. CDR1 is SQVTM and CDR2 is ANQGSEA in the germline V gene. Trimming took off 3 bases at V and 4 bases at J, with 12 bases between the two ends. The CDR3 is CSVESGGGETQYF. The CDR3 bases are TGCAGCGTTGAGTCCGGGGGCGGAGAGACCCAGTACTTC. Drawing the rest from reference TRBV29-1 and TRBJ2-5, the complete variable domain is SAVISQKPSRDICQRGTSLTIQCQVDSQVTMMFWYRQQPGQSLTLIATANQGSEATYESGFVIDKFPISRPNLTFSTLTVSNMSPEDSSIYLCSVESGGGETQYFGPGTRLLVL.

This clonotype showed up many times. V usage is TRBV5-5 and J usage is TRBJ2-5; 7 bases map to TRBD1. J lost 2 bases, V lost 0 bases, and 1 base had no gene match. The germline gives CDR1 SGHKS, CDR2 YYEKEE (reference sequence). The length of the CDR3 is 14 residues. CDR3 in DNA: TGTGCCAGCAGCTTGGCGGGACAGCAAGAGACCCAGTACTTC. Translating gives CASSLAGQQETQYF.

This clonotype was seen repeatedly, ten times or more. This sequence joins TRBV5-1 and TRBJ1-2, with D tentatively TRBD1 (5 bases). Trimming pared 0 bases from V and 7 bases from J, leaving 13 bases between. The CDR3 runs to 14 residues. Per germline, CDR1 SGHRS and CDR2 YFSETQ. For the CDR3, the DNA is TGCGCCAGCAGCTTGGAGACAGAACTAGGTGGCTACACCTTC. Encoded protein: CASSLETELGGYTF.

This clonotype was detected ten times or more. The chain has TRBV14 and TRBJ1-2; a weak D match, TRBD1 (5 bases). The CDR3 runs 13 residues. Germline lookup yields CDR1 SGHDN and CDR2 FVKESK. Trimming took off 3 bases at V and 4 bases at J, with 9 bases between the two ends. The CDR3 DNA is TGTGCCAGCAGCCAGTCCCAGGGCTATGGCTACACCTTC. Protein product: CASSQSQGYGYTF.

This clonotype has a handful of counts. The rearrangement links TRBV12-3 or TRBV12-4 to TRBJ1-3; D is unresolved. Trimming took 6 bases from V and 4 from J, leaving 13 bases between them. CDR3 length: 14 residues. CDR3 in DNA: TGTGCCAGCAGGTCGGAGCTGCGGGGAAACACCATATATTTT. Its protein product is CASRSELRGNTIYF.

In this sample, this clonotype turned up many times. V gene TRBV20-1 combines with J gene TRBJ2-1; 7 bases match TRBD2. There are 18 residues in the CDR3. CDR1 and CDR2 (germline): DFQATT, SNEGSKA (reference sequence). V shed 0 bases and J 0 bases; nucleotides not matched to a gene: 11. The DNA of the CDR3 is TGCAGTGCTAGAGATCTACGGGGCGGGAGAAGCTCCTACAATGAGCAGTTCTTC. This sequence encodes CSARDLRGGRSSYNEQFF.

In this sample, this clonotype turned up many times. This sequence joins TRBV2 and TRBJ1-4, with TRBD1 identical over 8 bases. Germline-derived CDR1 and CDR2 are SNHLY and FYNNEI. This CDR3 contains 15 residues. V was clipped by 1 base and J by 5 bases; unmatched bases: 3. The CDR3 loop reads CASSEDTGGNEKLFF. In DNA, the CDR3 is TGTGCCAGCAGTGAAGATACAGGGGGAAATGAAAAACTGTTTTTT.

This clonotype has a count of ten or more. This rearrangement joins TRBV7-2 to TRBJ2-5; 11 bases agree with TRBD1. V shed 4 bases and J 3 bases; nucleotides not matched to a gene: 19. Germline CDR1 reads SGHTA; CDR2 reads FQGNSA. There are 20 residues in the CDR3. The CDR3 sequence is CASSWTAWASDRGRKETQYF. The CDR3 DNA follows: TGTGCCAGCAGCTGGACCGCCTGGGCTTCGGACAGGGGGCGCAAAGAGACCCAGTACTTC.

This clonotype was seen only a few times. This chain joins TRBV3-1 and TRBJ2-1; 10 bases are a match to TRBD1. V shed 1 base and J 9 bases; nucleotides not matched to a gene: 9. The CDR3 has 16 amino acids. Germline V CDR1 and CDR2: LGHDT, YNNKEL (reference sequence). The CDR3 sequence: CASSQGSGTGVIEQFF. CDR3 bases: TGTGCCAGCAGCCAAGGATCCGGGACAGGGGTAATTGAGCAGTTCTTC.

This clonotype has at least ten counts. The chain uses TRBV5-1 and TRBJ2-3, with no clear D. V was cut by 0 bases and J by 2 bases, with 13 bases left in between. Germline V gene lookup returns CDR1 SGHRS and CDR2 YFSETQ. This CDR3 comprises 16 residues. Here the CDR3 reads CASSLDPHYDTDTQYF. CDR3 bases: TGCGCCAGCAGCTTGGATCCACACTATGACACAGATACGCAGTATTTT.

This clonotype came up many times. This chain links TRBV5-1 with TRBJ2-7, with TRBD1 matching 11 bases. The V gene end was trimmed by 6 bases and the J gene end by 4 bases; junction bases not matched to a gene: 9. Germline V CDR1 and CDR2: SGHRS, YFSETQ. The CDR3 covers 15 residues. For the CDR3, the DNA is TGCGCCAGCACCACCCGGGACAGGGGGGTTTACGAGCAGTACTTC. Protein product: CASTTRDRGVYEQYF.

This clonotype was detected many times. This chain joins TRBV5-5 and TRBJ1-4; a weak D match, TRBD1 (5 bases). The germline gives CDR1 SGHKS, CDR2 YYEKEE (reference sequence). V dropped 0 bases and J dropped 8 bases, with 11 bases sitting between them. The length of the CDR3 is 14 residues. The CDR3 spells CASSLDGTTEKLFF. In DNA, the CDR3 is TGTGCCAGCAGCTTGGACGGGACGACCGAAAAACTGTTTTTT.

The sample holds many counts of this clonotype. V and J are TRBV5-1 and TRBJ1-1; D is uncertain. This CDR3 region has 14 residues. V lost 0 bases, J lost 3 bases, and 9 bases lay in between. The germline CDR1 and CDR2 sequences are SGHRS and YFSETQ. The DNA of the CDR3 is TGCGCCAGCAGCTTGGTTCGCAGAGACACTGAAGCTTTCTTT. Translating it yields CASSLVRRDTEAFF.

Remarks on this clonotype: An end of the junction does not agree with germline; a read error may underlie this. The V and J genes are TRBV7-9 and TRBJ2-3; D not resolved. This CDR3 is 12 amino acids long. The germline CDR1 and CDR2 sequences are SEHNR and FQNEAQ (reference sequence). The CDR3 nucleotides read TGTGCCGGCAGCCCCGGCTCAGATACACAGTATTTT. Its protein is CAGSPGSDTQYF.

This clonotype was seen at least ten times. CDR3 sequence (DNA): TGCAGTGCTAGACCCTGGGGGGAAAACACTGAAGCTTTCTTT. This gives the protein CSARPWGENTEAFF. The chain joins TRBV20-1 to TRBJ1-1, with TRBD1 as a possible D gene (5 bases). Trimming stripped 2 bases from V and 2 bases from J, with 12 bases between. This CDR3 contains 14 residues. Per the germline V gene, CDR1 is DFQATT and CDR2 is SNEGSKA (reference sequence).

In this sample, this clonotype turned up many times. The J gene is TRBJ1-2, the V gene TRBV29-1; D may be TRBD1 (5 bases). This CDR3 is built from 12 residues. V was trimmed by 3 bases and J by 11 bases, leaving 16 bases between them. Germline V gene lookup returns CDR1 SQVTM and CDR2 ANQGSEA. The CDR3 loop reads CSVDRGDYSYTF. The CDR3, as DNA: TGCAGCGTTGACCGGGGGGACTATTCTTACACCTTC.

This clonotype appeared many times. The V gene is TRBV5-1, the J gene TRBJ2-7; a possible D gene is TRBD1 (5 bases). The V end was cut by 0 bases, the J end by 5 bases, with 12 bases between. The CDR3 loop spans 14 amino acids. CDR1 is SGHRS, CDR2 YFSETQ, per germline. This CDR3 is CASSLGVQGHEQYF. As DNA, the CDR3 is TGCGCCAGCAGCTTGGGGGTCCAGGGCCACGAGCAGTACTTC.

By share of the sample, this clonotype is medium-sized. The V call is TRBV7-9, the J call TRBJ2-5, with D uncertain. Per the germline V gene, CDR1 is SEHNR and CDR2 is FQNEAQ (reference sequence). The CDR3 length is 14 residues. V lost 1 base, J lost 2 bases, and 8 bases lay in between. The CDR3 loop reads CASSLEGWQETQYF. CDR3 nucleotide sequence: TGTGCCAGCAGCTTAGAGGGCTGGCAAGAGACCCAGTACTTC. Complete variable domain (other parts from reference TRBV7-9 and TRBJ2-5): DTGVSQNPRHKITKRGQNVTFRCDPISEHNRLYWYRQTLGQGPEFLTYFQNEAQLEKSRLLSDRFSAERPKGSFSTLEIQRTEQGDSAMYLCASSLEGWQETQYFGPGTRLLVL.

This clonotype was counted many times. The V gene is TRBV5-6, the J gene TRBJ1-2; unclear D gene. The germline V gene encodes CDR1 SGHDT and CDR2 YYEEEE. This CDR3 is 14 amino acids long. With 4 bases removed from V and 2 bases from J, the gap between germline ends came to 12 bases. CDR3 DNA sequence: TGTGCCAGCAGCGACATTGGACCGAACTATGGCTACACCTTC. It encodes CASSDIGPNYGYTF. The full variable domain, rest sourced from reference TRBV5-6 and TRBJ1-2, is DAGVTQSPTHLIKTRGQQVTLRCSPKSGHDTVSWYQQALGQGPQFIFQYYEEEERQRGNFPDRFSGHQFPNYSSELNVNALLLGDSALYLCASSDIGPNYGYTFGSGTRLTVV.

This sequence joins TRBV5-1 and TRBJ1-4; D might be TRBD1 (5 bases). The CDR3 length is 15 residues. Germline assignment: CDR1 SGHRS and CDR2 YFSETQ. With 3 bases removed from V and 10 bases from J, the gap between germline ends came to 19 bases. CDR3 region: CASSWSGYGAVKLFF. CDR3 nucleotides: TGCGCCAGCAGCTGGTCAGGGTACGGAGCCGTAAAACTGTTTTTT.

In its sample, this clonotype was seen many times. The chain couples TRBV6-5 to TRBJ2-1, with D perhaps matching TRBD2 (6 bases). The germline V gene encodes CDR1 MNHEY and CDR2 SVGAGI. This CDR3 comprises 15 residues. Trimming stripped 6 bases from V and 0 bases from J, with 12 bases between. CDR3 residues: CASSPGTFSYNEQFF. CDR3 bases: TGTGCCAGCAGCCCCGGGACTTTCTCCTACAATGAGCAGTTCTTC.

This clonotype has at least ten counts. CDR3: CASSLGGIPVGYTF. CDR3 sequence (DNA): TGTGCCAGCAGCTTGGGGGGGATCCCAGTTGGCTACACCTTC. The gene calls are TRBV5-6 and TRBJ1-2, with D maybe TRBD1 (5 bases). Per the germline V gene, CDR1 is SGHDT and CDR2 is YYEEEE. V was shortened by 0 bases and J by 7 bases, with 13 bases between the two germline ends. The length of the CDR3 is 14 residues.